This entry lists 2 T cell receptor beta chains sequenced from one sample in a study of memory CD4+ T cells and cytomegalovirus serostatus. The sort gate was single viable CD3+CD4+CD8-CD45RO+ cells for memory CD4+ T cells. Generated by immunoSEQ multiplex PCR, the TCRdb table keeps only in-frame clones and is missing some. The sample yields just over 25,000 clones, around 75% seen once. Sequencing input: memory CD4+ T cells from blood. All receptors come from an adult in good health and CMV-seronegative.

V usage is TRBV7-9 and J usage is TRBJ2-2; D is uncertain. CDR3 length: 12 residues. Trimming took 2 bases from V and 6 from J, leaving 4 bases between them. CDR1 is SEHNR and CDR2 is FQNEAQ in the germline V gene (reference sequence). The CDR3 loop is CASSLYSGELFF. CDR3 nucleotide sequence: TGTGCCAGCAGCTTATACTCCGGGGAGCTGTTTTTT.

This clone has just one count. The V and J genes are TRBV7-2 and TRBJ2-1, with a tentative D call TRBD2 (5 bases). Germline V CDR1 and CDR2: SGHTA, FQGNSA. The length of the CDR3 is 15 residues. The V end was cut by 0 bases, the J end by 4 bases, with 10 bases between. Here the CDR3 DNA reads TGTGCCAGCAGCTTAGCTAAGGACTTTTACAATGAGCAGTTCTTC. Protein: CASSLAKDFYNEQFF.